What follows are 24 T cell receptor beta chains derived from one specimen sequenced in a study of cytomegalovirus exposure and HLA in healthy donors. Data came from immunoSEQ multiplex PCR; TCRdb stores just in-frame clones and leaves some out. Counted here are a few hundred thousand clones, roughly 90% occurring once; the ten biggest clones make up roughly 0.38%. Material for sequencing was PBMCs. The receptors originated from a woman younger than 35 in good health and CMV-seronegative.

The CDR3: CAWRERVGTSGNNSSYEQYV. The CDR3 DNA is TGTGCCTGGAGAGAAAGGGTCGGGACTAGCGGAAATAACAGCTCCTACGAGCAGTACGTC. The chain combines TRBV30 with TRBJ2-7; 11 bases fit TRBD2. This CDR3 is built from 20 residues. V was clipped by 3 bases and J by 0 bases; unmatched bases: 19. Germline V gene sequence: CDR1 GTSNPN, CDR2 SVGIG (reference sequence).

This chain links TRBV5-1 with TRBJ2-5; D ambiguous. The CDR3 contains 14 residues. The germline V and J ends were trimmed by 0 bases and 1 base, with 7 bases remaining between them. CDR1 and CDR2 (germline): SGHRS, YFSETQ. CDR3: CASSLGRGQETQYF. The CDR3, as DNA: TGCGCCAGCAGCTTGGGTCGCGGCCAAGAGACCCAGTACTTC.

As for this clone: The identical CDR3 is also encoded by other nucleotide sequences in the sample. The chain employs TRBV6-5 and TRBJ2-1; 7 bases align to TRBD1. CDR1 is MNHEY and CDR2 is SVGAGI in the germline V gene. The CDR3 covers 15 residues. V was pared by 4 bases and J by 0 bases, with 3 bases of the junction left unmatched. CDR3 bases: TGTGCCAGCAGTTCGACAGGGAGCTCCTACAATGAGCAGTTCTTC. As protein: CASSSTGSSYNEQFF.

Here the CDR3 reads CASSRTGETQYF. The CDR3 coding sequence is TGTGCCAGCAGTCGCACAGGGGAGACCCAGTACTTC. The J gene is TRBJ2-5, the V gene TRBV2; D possibly corresponds to TRBD1 (6 bases). Per germline, CDR1 SNHLY and CDR2 FYNNEI. The CDR3 has 12 residues. V was clipped by 5 bases and J by 5 bases, with 9 bases between them.

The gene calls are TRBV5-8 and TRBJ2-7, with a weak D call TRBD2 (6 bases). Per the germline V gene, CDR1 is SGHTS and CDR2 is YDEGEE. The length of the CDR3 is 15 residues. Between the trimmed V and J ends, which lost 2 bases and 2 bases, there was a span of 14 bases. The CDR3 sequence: CASSFPRDSAYEQYV. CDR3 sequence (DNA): TGTGCCAGCAGCTTTCCCCGGGACTCTGCCTACGAGCAGTACGTC.

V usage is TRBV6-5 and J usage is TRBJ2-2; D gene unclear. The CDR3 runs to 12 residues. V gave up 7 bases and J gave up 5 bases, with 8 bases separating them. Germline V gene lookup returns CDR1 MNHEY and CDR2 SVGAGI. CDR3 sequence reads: CASIDSTGELFF. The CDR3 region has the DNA TGTGCCAGCATCGACTCGACCGGGGAGCTGTTTTTT.

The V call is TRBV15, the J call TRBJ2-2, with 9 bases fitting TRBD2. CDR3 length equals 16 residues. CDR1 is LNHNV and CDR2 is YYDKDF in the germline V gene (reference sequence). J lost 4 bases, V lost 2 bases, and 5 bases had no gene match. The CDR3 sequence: CATSRKAGGGTGELFF. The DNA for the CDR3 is TGTGCCACCAGCAGAAAAGCGGGGGGCGGCACCGGGGAGCTGTTTTTT.

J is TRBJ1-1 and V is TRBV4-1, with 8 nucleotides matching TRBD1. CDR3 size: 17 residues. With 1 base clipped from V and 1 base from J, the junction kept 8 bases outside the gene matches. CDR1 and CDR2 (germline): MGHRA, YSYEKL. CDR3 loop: CASSQGRGRAENTEAFF. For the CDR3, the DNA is TGCGCCAGCAGCCAAGGCAGGGGGCGCGCGGAGAACACTGAAGCTTTCTTT.

The CDR3 sequence is CASSLVFGQGEYF. The CDR3 DNA sequence: TGTGCCAGCAGCTTGGTGTTCGGACAGGGGGAGTACTTC. The rearrangement links TRBV5-4 to TRBJ2-5, with TRBD1 matching over 10 bases. After removal of 0 bases from V and 12 bases from J, the junction contained 5 bases not matched to a gene. Germline assignment: CDR1 SGHNT and CDR2 YYREEE (reference sequence). The CDR3 is made up of 13 amino acids.

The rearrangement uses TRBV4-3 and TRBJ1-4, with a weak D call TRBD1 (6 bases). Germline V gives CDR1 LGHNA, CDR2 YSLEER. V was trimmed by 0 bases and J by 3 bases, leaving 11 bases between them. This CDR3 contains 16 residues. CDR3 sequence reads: CASSQEGAGPNEKLFF. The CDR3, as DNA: TGCGCCAGCAGCCAAGAGGGGGCAGGGCCTAATGAAAAACTGTTTTTT.

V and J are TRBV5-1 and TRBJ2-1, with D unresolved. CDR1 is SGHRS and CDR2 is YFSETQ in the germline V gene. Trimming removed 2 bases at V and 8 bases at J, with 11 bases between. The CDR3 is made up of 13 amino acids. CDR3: CASSFMAGDEQFF. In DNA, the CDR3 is TGCGCCAGCAGCTTTATGGCAGGCGATGAGCAGTTCTTC.

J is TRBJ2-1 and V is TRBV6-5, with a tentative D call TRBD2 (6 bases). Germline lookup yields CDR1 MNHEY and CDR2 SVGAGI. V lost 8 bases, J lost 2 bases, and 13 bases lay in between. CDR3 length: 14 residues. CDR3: CASAPGGTYNEQFF. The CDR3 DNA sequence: TGTGCCAGCGCCCCCGGAGGGACCTACAATGAGCAGTTCTTC.

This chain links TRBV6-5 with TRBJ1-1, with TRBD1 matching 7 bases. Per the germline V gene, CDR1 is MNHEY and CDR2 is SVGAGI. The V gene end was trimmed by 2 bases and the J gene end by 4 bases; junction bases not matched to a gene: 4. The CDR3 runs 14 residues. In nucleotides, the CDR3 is TGTGCCAGCAGTTACAGGGGGCCAGGCACTGAAGCTTTCTTT. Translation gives CASSYRGPGTEAFF.

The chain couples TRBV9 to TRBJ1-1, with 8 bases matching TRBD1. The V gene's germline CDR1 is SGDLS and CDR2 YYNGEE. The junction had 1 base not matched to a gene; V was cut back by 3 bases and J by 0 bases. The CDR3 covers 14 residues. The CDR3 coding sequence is TGTGCCAGCAGCGAGGGACAGGTGAACACTGAAGCTTTCTTT. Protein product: CASSEGQVNTEAFF.

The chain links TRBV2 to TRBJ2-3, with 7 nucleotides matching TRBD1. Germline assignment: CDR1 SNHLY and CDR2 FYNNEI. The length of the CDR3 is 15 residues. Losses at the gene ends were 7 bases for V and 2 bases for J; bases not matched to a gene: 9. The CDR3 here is CASMYLDRYTDTQYF. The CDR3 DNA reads TGTGCCAGCATGTACTTGGACAGGTACACAGATACGCAGTATTTT.

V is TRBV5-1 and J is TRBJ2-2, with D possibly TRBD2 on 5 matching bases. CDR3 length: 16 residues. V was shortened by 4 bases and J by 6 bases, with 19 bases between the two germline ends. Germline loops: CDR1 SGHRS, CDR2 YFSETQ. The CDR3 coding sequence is TGCGCCAGCAGCCCGACGACTGGCGGGCGGTCCGGGGAGCTGTTTTTT. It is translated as CASSPTTGGRSGELFF.

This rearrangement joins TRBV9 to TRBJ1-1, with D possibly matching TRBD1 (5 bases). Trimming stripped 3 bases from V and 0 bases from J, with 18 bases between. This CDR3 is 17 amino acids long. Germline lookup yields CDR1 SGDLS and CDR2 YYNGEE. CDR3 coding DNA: TGTGCCAGCAGCGCACAGGAAAGAAGGACCATGAACACTGAAGCTTTCTTT. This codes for CASSAQERRTMNTEAFF.

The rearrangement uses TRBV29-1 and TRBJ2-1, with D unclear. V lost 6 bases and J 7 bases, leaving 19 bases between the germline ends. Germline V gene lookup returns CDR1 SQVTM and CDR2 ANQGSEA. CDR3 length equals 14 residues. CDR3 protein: CSVLGTRRGNEQFF. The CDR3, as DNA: TGCAGCGTCCTTGGAACCCGCCGAGGTAATGAGCAGTTCTTC.

The CDR3, as DNA: TGTGCCAGCAGGCAGGGGAACTATGGCTACACCTTC. Encoded protein: CASRQGNYGYTF. This chain uses TRBV6-5 with TRBJ1-2; the D gene is possibly TRBD1 (6 bases). From germline, CDR1 is MNHEY and CDR2 SVGAGI. V gave up 6 bases and J gave up 2 bases, with 7 bases separating them. The CDR3 has 12 amino acids.

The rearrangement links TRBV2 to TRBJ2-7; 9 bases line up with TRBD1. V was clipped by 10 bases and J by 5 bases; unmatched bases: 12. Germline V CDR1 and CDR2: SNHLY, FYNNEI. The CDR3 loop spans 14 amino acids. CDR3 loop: CAKARDRASNEQYV. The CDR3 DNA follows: TGTGCCAAAGCCCGGGACAGGGCGTCGAACGAGCAGTACGTC.

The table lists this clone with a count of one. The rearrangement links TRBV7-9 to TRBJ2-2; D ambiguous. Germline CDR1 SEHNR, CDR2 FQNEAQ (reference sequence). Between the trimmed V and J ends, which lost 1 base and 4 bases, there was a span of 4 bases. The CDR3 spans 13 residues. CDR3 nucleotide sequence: TGTGCCAGCAGCTTAGTCCTCACCGGGGAGCTGTTTTTT. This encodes CASSLVLTGELFF.

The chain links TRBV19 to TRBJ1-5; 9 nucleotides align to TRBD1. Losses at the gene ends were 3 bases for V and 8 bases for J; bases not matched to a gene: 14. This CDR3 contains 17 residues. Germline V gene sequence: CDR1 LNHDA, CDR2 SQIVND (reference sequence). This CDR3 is CASSITLGQGRVEPQHF. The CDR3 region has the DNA TGTGCCAGTAGTATTACCCTCGGACAGGGGAGAGTGGAGCCCCAGCATTTT.

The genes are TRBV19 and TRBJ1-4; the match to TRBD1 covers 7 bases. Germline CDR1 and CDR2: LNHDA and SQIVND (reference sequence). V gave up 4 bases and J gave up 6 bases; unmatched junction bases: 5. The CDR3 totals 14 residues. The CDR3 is CASSTGQADEKLFF. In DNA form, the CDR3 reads TGTGCCAGTAGTACAGGACAGGCTGATGAAAAACTGTTTTTT.

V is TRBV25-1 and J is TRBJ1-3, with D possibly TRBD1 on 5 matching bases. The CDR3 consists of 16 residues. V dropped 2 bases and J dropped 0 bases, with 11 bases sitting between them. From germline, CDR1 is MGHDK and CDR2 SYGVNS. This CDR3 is CASSEDRFGSGNTIYF. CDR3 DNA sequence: TGTGCCAGCAGTGAAGACAGATTCGGCTCTGGAAACACCATATATTTT.